Shown below are 31 T cell receptor beta chains from a single sample sequenced in a study of shared clonotypes between healthy human individuals. CD45RO negativity and positive selection for CCR7 defined naive CD8 cells, a population that excluded terminally differentiated effector memory CD45RA+ cells. The method was immunoSEQ multiplex PCR; TCRdb's version includes in-frame clones alone and lacks a portion of them. The sample consists of around 550,000 clones, 90% to 95% of them appearing once. Sequenced: naive CD8+ T cells sorted from blood. These receptors came from a woman aged 25 to 39 in good health.

This clone has a handful of counts. The CDR3 loop is CASSVVQGQSSEAFF. Here the CDR3 DNA reads TGTGCCAGCAGCGTAGTTCAGGGACAGTCGTCTGAAGCTTTCTTT. The rearrangement joins TRBV9 to TRBJ1-1; 7 positions agree with TRBD1. Germline V gene sequence: CDR1 SGDLS, CDR2 YYNGEE. The CDR3 runs to 15 residues. V lost 0 bases to trimming and J lost 6 bases; unmatched junction nucleotides: 8.

The chain links TRBV27 to TRBJ2-7; 8 bases fit TRBD1. V shed 7 bases and J 6 bases; nucleotides not matched to a gene: 5. CDR1 is MNHEY and CDR2 is SMNVEV in the germline V gene (reference sequence). This CDR3 has 12 residues. The CDR3 loop is CASKTGAIEQYF. The CDR3, as DNA: TGTGCCAGCAAGACAGGGGCTATCGAGCAGTACTTC.

V usage is TRBV10-2 and J usage is TRBJ2-7; D is undetermined. Trimming took 5 bases from V and 2 from J, leaving 10 bases between them. The length of the CDR3 is 13 residues. CDR1 is WSHSY and CDR2 is SAAADI in the germline V gene. Here the CDR3 reads CASSPGRPYEQYF. Here the CDR3 DNA reads TGCGCCAGCAGTCCCGGCCGACCCTACGAGCAGTACTTC.

This clone was seen a single time. This sequence joins TRBV7-8 and TRBJ2-7; perhaps TRBD2 as D (5 bases). The germline gives CDR1 SGHVS, CDR2 FQNEAQ. The CDR3 runs to 15 residues. V lost 5 bases to trimming and J lost 0 bases, with 14 bases between them. In DNA form, the CDR3 reads TGTGCCAGCAGCGGAAGCGGAAAGTACTCCTACGAGCAGTACTTC. It yields the protein CASSGSGKYSYEQYF.

J is TRBJ2-7 and V is TRBV15; D gene uncertain. Germline values: CDR1 LNHNV, CDR2 YYDKDF (reference sequence). Trimming shortened V by 8 bases and J by 1 base, and 15 bases separated the two germline ends. The CDR3 loop spans 14 amino acids. CDR3 loop: CATAPVLESYEQYF. CDR3 coding DNA: TGTGCCACCGCCCCGGTCCTGGAATCCTACGAGCAGTACTTC.

This chain connects TRBV28 to TRBJ1-1; D might be TRBD1 (5 bases). V lost 5 bases and J 0 bases, leaving 13 bases between the germline ends. This CDR3 has 15 amino acids. CDR1 and CDR2 from the germline V gene are MDHEN and SYDVKM. CDR3 residues: CASSPRTDMNTEAFF. CDR3 sequence (DNA): TGTGCCAGCAGTCCGCGCACGGACATGAACACTGAAGCTTTCTTT.

The rearrangement uses TRBV12-1 and TRBJ2-1; the DNA was not used to check the table's D call, TRBD2. TRBV12-1 represents a pseudogene. The CDR3 has 16 amino acids. CDR3 in amino acids: CASSFAGLADQNEQFF. CDR3 bases: TGTGCCAGCAGCTTTGCTGGACTAGCGGACCAAAATGAGCAGTTCTTC.

The chain has TRBV27 and TRBJ1-5; D is possibly TRBD1 (5 bases). This CDR3 has 14 residues. Trimming shortened V by 3 bases and J by 10 bases, and 16 bases separated the two germline ends. Germline CDR1 MNHEY, CDR2 SMNVEV (reference sequence). CDR3 sequence (DNA): TGTGCCAGCAGTTTGATAGGGGCTGGTGTACCCCAGCATTTT. Translating it yields CASSLIGAGVPQHF.

The V and J genes are TRBV5-1 and TRBJ2-4; D is uncertain. The CDR3 is 12 amino acids. Deletions cut 4 bases from V and 4 bases from J, with 6 bases between. Per the germline V gene, CDR1 is SGHRS and CDR2 is YFSETQ. The CDR3 protein is CASSGSKNIQYF. For the CDR3, the DNA is TGCGCCAGCAGCGGCTCGAAAAACATTCAGTACTTC.

The gene calls are TRBV6-6 and TRBJ1-1, with a possible D match to TRBD1 (5 bases). V was trimmed by 6 bases and J by 0 bases, leaving 14 bases between them. The germline V gene has CDR1 MNHNY and CDR2 SVGAGI (reference sequence). CDR3 length: 15 amino acids. Here the CDR3 DNA reads TGTGCCAGCAGGCGATGGGGGGACTTGAACACTGAAGCTTTCTTT. Amino acid sequence: CASRRWGDLNTEAFF.

The chain uses TRBV9 and TRBJ2-7; 12 bases are a match to TRBD2. The CDR3 runs to 14 residues. Germline V gene data show CDR1 as SGDLS and CDR2 as YYNGEE. The V gene end was trimmed by 4 bases and the J gene end by 4 bases; junction bases not matched to a gene: 3. CDR3 sequence reads: CASSSGLAGYEQYF. The DNA for the CDR3 is TGTGCCAGCAGCTCGGGACTAGCGGGTTACGAGCAGTACTTC.

On this clone itself: The same CDR3 also results from other DNA sequences found in this sample. The rearrangement links TRBV2 to TRBJ2-7, with 9 bases lining up with TRBD2. Per germline, CDR1 SNHLY and CDR2 FYNNEI. Losses at the gene ends were 1 base for V and 2 bases for J; bases not matched to a gene: 9. CDR3 length: 17 amino acids. CDR3 residues: CASSEDSGLAGTYEQYF. Here the CDR3 DNA reads TGTGCCAGCAGTGAAGATTCGGGACTAGCAGGAACCTACGAGCAGTACTTC.

V is TRBV20-1 and J is TRBJ2-1, with 11 bases matching TRBD2. The CDR3 extends over 11 amino acids. Germline V CDR1 and CDR2: DFQATT, SNEGSKA (reference sequence). V lost 2 bases to trimming and J lost 16 bases; unmatched junction nucleotides: 4. The CDR3 DNA reads as TGCAGTGCTAGAAGGGGACTAGCGGATTTCTTC. This gives the protein CSARRGLADFF.

The J gene is TRBJ2-1, the V gene TRBV6-5; D is perhaps TRBD1 or TRBD2 (6 bases each). The CDR3 sequence is 16 residues long. The germline V gene has CDR1 MNHEY and CDR2 SVGAGI. Trimming shortened V by 0 bases and J by 7 bases, and 16 bases separated the two germline ends. CDR3 DNA sequence: TGTGCCAGCAGTTACTCGTCCGGGGGCGTAGGGAATGAGCAGTTCTTC. It specifies CASSYSSGGVGNEQFF.

V usage is TRBV27 and J usage is TRBJ1-1; D possibly corresponds to TRBD1 (6 bases). Trimming took off 4 bases at V and 6 bases at J, with 18 bases between the two ends. This CDR3 has 15 residues. Germline V gene data show CDR1 as MNHEY and CDR2 as SMNVEV (reference sequence). Written as DNA, the CDR3 is TGTGCCAGCAGTTCTCTCAGGGGCCCGAGCTCTGAAGCTTTCTTT. Translating it yields CASSSLRGPSSEAFF.

This chain links TRBV14 with TRBJ2-3; 8 bases agree with TRBD2. The V gene's germline CDR1 is SGHDN and CDR2 FVKESK. Losses at the gene ends were 4 bases for V and 4 bases for J; bases not matched to a gene: 7. CDR3 length: 15 residues. This chain's CDR3 is CASSPSPRGADTQYF. The CDR3 DNA follows: TGTGCCAGCAGCCCATCCCCGCGGGGGGCAGATACGCAGTATTTT.

This sequence joins TRBV4-1 and TRBJ2-7, with D maybe TRBD1 (6 bases). From germline, CDR1 is MGHRA and CDR2 YSYEKL. This CDR3 contains 14 residues. The V end was cut by 2 bases, the J end by 3 bases, with 11 bases between. The CDR3 reads CASSQITQGYEQYF. Written as DNA, the CDR3 is TGCGCCAGCAGCCAAATTACACAGGGCTACGAGCAGTACTTC.

The CDR3 sequence is CASSFGAGTAFEQYF. The CDR3 coding sequence is TGTGCCAGCAGTTTCGGAGCGGGAACGGCTTTCGAGCAGTACTTC. J is TRBJ2-5 and V is TRBV27; TRBD2 matches at 7 bases. The J call is in doubt because the DNA end fits TRBJ2-7 better. This CDR3 spans 15 amino acids. Germline lookup yields CDR1 MNHEY and CDR2 SMNVEV (reference sequence).

As DNA, the CDR3 is TGTGCCAGCAGCTCCGACAGGGCCCCCTACGAGCAGTACTTC. This sequence encodes CASSSDRAPYEQYF. The chain is built from TRBV5-4 and TRBJ2-7; 7 nucleotides agree with TRBD1. There are 14 residues in the CDR3. The V segment lost 3 bases and the J segment 2 bases; nucleotides outside the gene matches: 5. Per the germline V gene, CDR1 is SGHNT and CDR2 is YYREEE (reference sequence).

CDR3 in DNA: TGTGCCAGCAGTTTTGACGCGGGAGGGGCTCCAGATACGCAGTATTTT. Amino acids: CASSFDAGGAPDTQYF. This chain joins TRBV27 and TRBJ2-3, with 9 bases lining up with TRBD2. The V and J ends lost 3 bases and 4 bases, in that order; junction bases with no gene match: 8. This CDR3 is 16 amino acids long. CDR1 and CDR2 from the germline V gene are MNHEY and SMNVEV (reference sequence).

This sequence joins TRBV11-2 and TRBJ2-3, with D possibly matching TRBD1 (5 bases). The CDR3 is 16 residues long. V gave up 3 bases and J gave up 0 bases, with 13 bases separating them. The germline CDR1 and CDR2 sequences are SGHAT and FQNNGV. CDR3 loop: CASSFGQLSSTDTQYF. In DNA form, the CDR3 reads TGTGCCAGCAGCTTCGGACAACTTTCTAGCACAGATACGCAGTATTTT.

The J gene is TRBJ2-1, the V gene TRBV4-1; 14 bases agree with TRBD2. The junction had 11 bases not matched to a gene; V was cut back by 4 bases and J by 9 bases. The CDR3 length is 17 residues. Germline CDR1 is MGHRA and CDR2 is YSYEKL. The CDR3 spells CASSLSPGLAGVGEQFF. CDR3 sequence (DNA): TGCGCCAGCAGCCTATCGCCGGGACTAGCGGGAGTGGGTGAGCAGTTCTTC.

V and J are TRBV9 and TRBJ2-5; D remains unclear. The J call may be wrong; the DNA end is better matched by TRBJ2-7. Per germline, CDR1 SGDLS and CDR2 YYNGEE. The CDR3 length is 13 residues. DNA of the CDR3: TGTGCCAGCAGCGCGTCGTCCAACTACGAGCAGTACTTC. This sequence encodes CASSASSNYEQYF.

This clone showed up just once. This chain uses TRBV5-1 with TRBJ2-3, with D possibly matching TRBD1 (5 bases). With 4 bases removed from V and 0 bases from J, the gap between germline ends came to 9 bases. CDR3 length: 14 residues. The V gene's germline CDR1 is SGHRS and CDR2 YFSETQ. CDR3 bases: TGCGCCAGCAGCCCCAGGACAAGCACAGATACGCAGTATTTT. Translated, it gives CASSPRTSTDTQYF.

V gene TRBV7-6 combines with J gene TRBJ2-5; D ambiguous. The germline V gene encodes CDR1 SGHVS and CDR2 FNYEAQ. The CDR3 length is 14 residues. V lost 2 bases and J 2 bases, leaving 9 bases between the germline ends. As DNA, the CDR3 is TGTGCCAGCAGCTTATCCGGTACGCAAGAGACCCAGTACTTC. This gives the protein CASSLSGTQETQYF.

J is TRBJ2-1 and V is TRBV27; 8 bases match TRBD1. The germline V gene has CDR1 MNHEY and CDR2 SMNVEV (reference sequence). The CDR3 has 14 residues. The V gene end was trimmed by 3 bases and the J gene end by 7 bases; junction bases not matched to a gene: 5. CDR3 loop: CASSLTGAGNEQFF. For the CDR3, the DNA is TGTGCCAGCAGTTTGACAGGGGCGGGTAATGAGCAGTTCTTC.

The chain recombines TRBV7-9 with TRBJ1-5, with D hard to call. The CDR3 is made up of 14 amino acids. The germline V and J ends were trimmed by 1 base and 6 bases, with 10 bases remaining between them. Germline V gene data show CDR1 as SEHNR and CDR2 as FQNEAQ (reference sequence). The DNA of the CDR3 is TGTGCCAGCAGCTTAGTCGGCAGTCCTCAGCCCCAGCATTTT. The encoded protein is CASSLVGSPQPQHF. The variable domain in full, with the rest retrieved from reference TRBV7-9 and TRBJ1-5, is DTGVSQNPRHKITKRGQNVTFRCDPISEHNRLYWYRQTLGQGPEFLTYFQNEAQLEKSRLLSDRFSAERPKGSFSTLEIQRTEQGDSAMYLCASSLVGSPQPQHFGDGTRLSIL.

The gene calls are TRBV14 and TRBJ1-6; D is uncertain. This CDR3 is built from 15 residues. Trimming took 1 base from V and 8 from J, leaving 12 bases between them. Germline V gene lookup returns CDR1 SGHDN and CDR2 FVKESK. CDR3 in DNA: TGTGCCAGCAGCCAAGCGCCGCGAGGGTATTCACCCCTCCACTTT. This encodes CASSQAPRGYSPLHF.

This chain links TRBV2 with TRBJ2-1; either TRBD1 or TRBD2 may fit D (5 bases each). The CDR3 sequence is 13 residues long. Germline assignment: CDR1 SNHLY and CDR2 FYNNEI. V lost 0 bases, J lost 10 bases, and 10 bases lay in between. The CDR3 sequence: CASSEAGVAEQFF. CDR3 coding DNA: TGTGCCAGCAGTGAAGCGGGGGTAGCGGAGCAGTTCTTC.

The chain employs TRBV4-1 and TRBJ2-1, with 8 bases aligning to TRBD2. CDR3 length: 16 amino acids. From germline, CDR1 is MGHRA and CDR2 YSYEKL. V gave up 0 bases and J gave up 7 bases; unmatched junction bases: 8. CDR3 residues: CASSQDFREGLNEQFF. DNA for the CDR3: TGCGCCAGCAGCCAAGATTTTCGGGAGGGATTGAATGAGCAGTTCTTC.

The chain uses TRBV19 and TRBJ2-7; TRBD1 agrees at 9 bases. CDR1 is LNHDA and CDR2 is SQIVND in the germline V gene (reference sequence). Losses at the gene ends were 5 bases for V and 0 bases for J; bases not matched to a gene: 5. The CDR3 consists of 15 residues. CDR3 amino acids: CASSPTGGGSYEQYF. DNA for the CDR3: TGTGCCAGTAGTCCAACAGGGGGCGGCTCCTACGAGCAGTACTTC.